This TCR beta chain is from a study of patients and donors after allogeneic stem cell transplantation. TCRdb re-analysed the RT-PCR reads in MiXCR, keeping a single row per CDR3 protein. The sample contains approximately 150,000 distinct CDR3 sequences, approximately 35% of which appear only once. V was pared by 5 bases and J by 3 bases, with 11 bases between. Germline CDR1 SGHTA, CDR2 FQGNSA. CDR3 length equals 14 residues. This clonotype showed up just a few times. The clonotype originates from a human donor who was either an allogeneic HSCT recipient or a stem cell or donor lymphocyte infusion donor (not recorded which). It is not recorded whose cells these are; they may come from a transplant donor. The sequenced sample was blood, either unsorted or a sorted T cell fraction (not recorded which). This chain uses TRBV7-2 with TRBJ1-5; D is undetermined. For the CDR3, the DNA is TGTGCCAGCAGCACCGACATGGACAATCAGCCCCAGCATTTT. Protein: CASSTDMDNQPQHF.